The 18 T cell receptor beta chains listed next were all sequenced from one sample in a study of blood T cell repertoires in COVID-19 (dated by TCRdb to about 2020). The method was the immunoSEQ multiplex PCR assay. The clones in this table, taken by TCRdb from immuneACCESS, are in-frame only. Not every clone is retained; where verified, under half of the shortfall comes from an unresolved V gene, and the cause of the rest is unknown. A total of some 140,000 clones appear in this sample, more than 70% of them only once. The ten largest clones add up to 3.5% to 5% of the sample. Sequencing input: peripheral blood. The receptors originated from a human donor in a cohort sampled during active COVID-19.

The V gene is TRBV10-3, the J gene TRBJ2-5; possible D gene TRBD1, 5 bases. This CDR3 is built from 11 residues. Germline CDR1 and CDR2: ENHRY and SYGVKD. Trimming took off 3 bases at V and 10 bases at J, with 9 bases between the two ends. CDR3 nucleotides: TGTGCCATCAGTGAAGAACAGGTCCAGTACTTC. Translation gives CAISEEQVQYF.

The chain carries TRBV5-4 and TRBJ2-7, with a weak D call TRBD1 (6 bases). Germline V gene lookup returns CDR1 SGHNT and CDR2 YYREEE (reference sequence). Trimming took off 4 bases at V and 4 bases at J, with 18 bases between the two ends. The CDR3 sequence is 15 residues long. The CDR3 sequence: CASSGSTGLGYEQYV. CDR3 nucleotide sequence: TGTGCCAGCAGCGGATCCACAGGGTTAGGGTACGAGCAGTACGTC.

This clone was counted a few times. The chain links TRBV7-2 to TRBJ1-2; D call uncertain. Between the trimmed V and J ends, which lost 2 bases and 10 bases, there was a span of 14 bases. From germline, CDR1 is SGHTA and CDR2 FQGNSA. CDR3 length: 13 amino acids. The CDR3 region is CASSLQDFLDYTF. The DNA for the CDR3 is TGTGCCAGCAGCTTACAGGACTTCCTGGACTACACCTTC.

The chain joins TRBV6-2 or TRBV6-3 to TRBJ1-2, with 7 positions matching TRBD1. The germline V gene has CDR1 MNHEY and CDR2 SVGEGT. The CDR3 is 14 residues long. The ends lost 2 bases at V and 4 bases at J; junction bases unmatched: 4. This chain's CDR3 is CASSYQGQLYGYTF. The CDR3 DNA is TGTGCCAGCAGTTACCAGGGACAGCTCTATGGCTACACCTTC.

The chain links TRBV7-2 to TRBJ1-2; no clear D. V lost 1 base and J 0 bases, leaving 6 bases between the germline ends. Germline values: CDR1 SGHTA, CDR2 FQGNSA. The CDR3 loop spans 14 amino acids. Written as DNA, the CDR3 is TGTGCCAGCAGCTTAGGGCCCTCTAACTATGGCTACACCTTC. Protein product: CASSLGPSNYGYTF.

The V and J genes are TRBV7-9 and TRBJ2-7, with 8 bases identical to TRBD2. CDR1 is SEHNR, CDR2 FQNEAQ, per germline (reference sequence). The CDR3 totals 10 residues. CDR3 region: CEELAGEQYV. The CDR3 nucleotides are TGTGAAGAGCTAGCGGGCGAGCAGTACGTC.

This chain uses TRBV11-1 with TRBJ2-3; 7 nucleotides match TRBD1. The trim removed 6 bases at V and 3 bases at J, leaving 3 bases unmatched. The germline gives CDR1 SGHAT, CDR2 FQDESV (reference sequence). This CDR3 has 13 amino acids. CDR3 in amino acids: CASSYRGTDTQYF. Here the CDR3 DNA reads TGTGCCAGCAGTTACAGGGGAACAGATACGCAGTATTTT.

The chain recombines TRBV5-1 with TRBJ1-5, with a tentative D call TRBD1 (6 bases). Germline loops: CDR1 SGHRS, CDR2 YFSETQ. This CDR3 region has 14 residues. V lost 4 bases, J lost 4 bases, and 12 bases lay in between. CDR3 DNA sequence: TGCGCCAGCAGCCCCGGACAGACGAATCAGCCCCAGCATTTT. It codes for CASSPGQTNQPQHF.

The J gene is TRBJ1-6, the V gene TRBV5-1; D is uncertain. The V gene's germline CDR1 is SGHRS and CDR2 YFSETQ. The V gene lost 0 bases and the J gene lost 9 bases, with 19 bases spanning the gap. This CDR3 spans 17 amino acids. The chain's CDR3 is CASSLGFGLVEGSPLHF. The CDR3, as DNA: TGCGCCAGCAGCTTGGGATTTGGACTGGTGGAGGGTTCACCCCTCCACTTT.

As DNA, the CDR3 is TGTGCCACCAGTGAGTCTGGACTCTACACCGGGGAGCTGTTTTTT. The encoded protein is CATSESGLYTGELFF. The rearrangement links TRBV24-1 to TRBJ2-2, with D possibly TRBD2 on 5 matching bases. In germline, CDR1 is KGHDR, CDR2 SFDVKD. The germline V and J ends were trimmed by 4 bases and 3 bases, with 11 bases remaining between them. This CDR3 region has 15 residues.

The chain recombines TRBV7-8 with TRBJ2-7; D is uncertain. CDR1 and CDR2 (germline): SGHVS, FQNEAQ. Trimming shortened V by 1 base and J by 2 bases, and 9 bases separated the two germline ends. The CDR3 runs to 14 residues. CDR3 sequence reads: CASSLDSITYEQYV. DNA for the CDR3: TGTGCCAGCAGCTTAGACAGTATCACCTACGAGCAGTACGTC.

In DNA form, the CDR3 reads TGCACCAGCAGCCAAGATCGGTCCAGCGGGAGTGAAAATGAGCAGTTCTTC. Protein: CTSSQDRSSGSENEQFF. The V and J genes are TRBV1 and TRBJ2-1; the listed D gene, TRBD2, was not tested against the DNA. TRBV1 constitutes a pseudogene. The CDR3 length is 17 residues.

DNA of the CDR3: TGTGCCAGCAGTTACGACTTAGTGGGGGGGAACTATGGCTACACCTTC. Its translation is CASSYDLVGGNYGYTF. The chain is built from TRBV6-6 and TRBJ1-2, with D possibly matching TRBD1 (5 bases). Germline lookup yields CDR1 MNHNY and CDR2 SVGAGI (reference sequence). V lost 2 bases and J 2 bases, leaving 15 bases between the germline ends. The CDR3 extends over 16 amino acids.

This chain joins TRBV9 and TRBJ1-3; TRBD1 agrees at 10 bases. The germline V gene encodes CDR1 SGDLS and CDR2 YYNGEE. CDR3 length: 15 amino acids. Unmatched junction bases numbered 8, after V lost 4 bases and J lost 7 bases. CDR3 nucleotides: TGTGCCAGCAGCACCCCGGGACAGGGGTACAACACCATATATTTT. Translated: CASSTPGQGYNTIYF.

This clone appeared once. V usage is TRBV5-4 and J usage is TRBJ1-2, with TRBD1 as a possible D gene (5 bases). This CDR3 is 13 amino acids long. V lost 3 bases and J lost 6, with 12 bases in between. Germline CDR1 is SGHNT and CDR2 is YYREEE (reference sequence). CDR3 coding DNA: TGTGCCAGCAGCTCGCAGGGTAGGGATGGCTACACCTTC. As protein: CASSSQGRDGYTF.

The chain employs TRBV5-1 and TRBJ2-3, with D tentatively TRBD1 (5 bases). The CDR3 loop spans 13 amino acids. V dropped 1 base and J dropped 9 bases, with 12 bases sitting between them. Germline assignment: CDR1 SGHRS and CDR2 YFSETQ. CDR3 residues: CASSLLGAGTQYF. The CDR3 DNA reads TGCGCCAGCAGCTTGTTAGGGGCTGGGACGCAGTATTTT.

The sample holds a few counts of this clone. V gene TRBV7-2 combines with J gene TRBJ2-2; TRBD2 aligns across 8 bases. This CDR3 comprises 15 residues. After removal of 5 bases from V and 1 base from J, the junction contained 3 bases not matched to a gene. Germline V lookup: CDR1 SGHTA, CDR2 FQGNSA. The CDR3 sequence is CASSRGGMNTGELFF. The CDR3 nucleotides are TGTGCCAGCAGCCGCGGGGGGATGAACACCGGGGAGCTGTTTTTT.

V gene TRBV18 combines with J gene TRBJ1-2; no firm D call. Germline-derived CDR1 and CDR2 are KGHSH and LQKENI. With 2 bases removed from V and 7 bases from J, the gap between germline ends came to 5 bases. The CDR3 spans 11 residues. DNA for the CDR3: TGTGCCAGCTCACCAGACTTTGGCTACACCTTC. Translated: CASSPDFGYTF.